Reported below is one T cell receptor (beta chain). Primers: 60 Vbeta forward and 13 Jbeta reverse. Produced via immunoSEQ multiplex PCR; TCRdb's table is partial and in-frame only. Of roughly 52,000 clones listed, approximately 80% are singletons. This sample is part of a study of cytomegalovirus exposure and HLA in healthy donors. V trimming: 3 bases; J trimming: 3 bases; junction bases outside the gene matches: 6. Germline loops: CDR1 KGHSH, CDR2 LQKENI. This CDR3 region has 17 residues. The rearrangement uses TRBV18 and TRBJ2-2; 11 bases agree with TRBD1. The sequence came from a female donor in good health and CMV-seronegative. Sequenced input: PBMCs. The CDR3 DNA is TGTGCCAGCTCACCGTACATGGACAGGGGGCACACCGGGGAGCTGTTTTTT. Protein sequence: CASSPYMDRGHTGELFF.